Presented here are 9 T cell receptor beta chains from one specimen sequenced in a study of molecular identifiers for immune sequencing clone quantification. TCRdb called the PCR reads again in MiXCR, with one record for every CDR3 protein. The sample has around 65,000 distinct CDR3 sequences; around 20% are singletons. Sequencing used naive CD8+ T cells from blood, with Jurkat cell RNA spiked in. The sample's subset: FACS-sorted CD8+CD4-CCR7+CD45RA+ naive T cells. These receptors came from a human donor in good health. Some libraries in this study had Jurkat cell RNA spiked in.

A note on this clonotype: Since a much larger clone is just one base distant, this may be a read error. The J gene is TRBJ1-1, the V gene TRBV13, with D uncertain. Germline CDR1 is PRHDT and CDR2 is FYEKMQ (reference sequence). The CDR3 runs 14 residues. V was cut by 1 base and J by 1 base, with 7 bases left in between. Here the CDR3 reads CASSLVTGNTEAFF. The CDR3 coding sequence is TGTGCCAGCAGCTTAGTAACGGGGAACACTGAAGCTTTCTTT.

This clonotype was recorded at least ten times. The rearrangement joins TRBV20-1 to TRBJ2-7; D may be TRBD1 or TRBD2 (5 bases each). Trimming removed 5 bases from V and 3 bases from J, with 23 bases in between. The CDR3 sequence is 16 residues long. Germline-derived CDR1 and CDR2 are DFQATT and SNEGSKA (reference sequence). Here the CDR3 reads CSADPLPGTTYYEQYF. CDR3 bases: TGCAGTGCTGACCCTTTACCCGGGACCACCTACTACGAGCAGTACTTC.

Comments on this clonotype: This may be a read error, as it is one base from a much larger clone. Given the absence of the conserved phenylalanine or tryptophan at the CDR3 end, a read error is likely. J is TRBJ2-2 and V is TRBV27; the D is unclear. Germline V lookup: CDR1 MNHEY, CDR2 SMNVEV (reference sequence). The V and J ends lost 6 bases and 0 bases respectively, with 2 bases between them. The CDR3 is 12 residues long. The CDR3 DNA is TGTGCCAGCAGACCGAACACCGGGGAGCTGTTTGTT. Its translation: CASRPNTGELFV.

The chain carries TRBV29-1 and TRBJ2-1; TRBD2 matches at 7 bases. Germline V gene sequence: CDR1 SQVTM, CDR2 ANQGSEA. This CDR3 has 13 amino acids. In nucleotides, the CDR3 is TGCAGTGTGGGGGGGGGGGAAGGCAATGAGCAGTTCTTC. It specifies CSVGGGEGNEQFF.

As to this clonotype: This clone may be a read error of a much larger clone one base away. DNA for the CDR3: TGTGTCAGCAGCTTATTTGCTAGCGGGAATGAGCAGTTCTTC. Amino acids: CVSSLFASGNEQFF. This rearrangement joins TRBV11-2 to TRBJ2-1, with 8 positions matching TRBD2. The CDR3 loop spans 14 amino acids. CDR1 and CDR2 from the germline V gene are SGHAT and FQNNGV.

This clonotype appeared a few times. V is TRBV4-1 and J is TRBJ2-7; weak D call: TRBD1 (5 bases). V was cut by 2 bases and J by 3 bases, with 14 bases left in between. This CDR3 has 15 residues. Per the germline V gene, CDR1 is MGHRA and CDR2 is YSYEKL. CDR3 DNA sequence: TGCGCCAGCAGCCAAAGGTTTGGACAAAACTACGAGCAGTACTTC. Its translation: CASSQRFGQNYEQYF.

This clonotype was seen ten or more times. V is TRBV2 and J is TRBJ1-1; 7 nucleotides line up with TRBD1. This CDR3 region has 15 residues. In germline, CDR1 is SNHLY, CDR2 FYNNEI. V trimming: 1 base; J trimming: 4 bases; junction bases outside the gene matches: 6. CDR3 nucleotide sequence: TGTGCCAGCAGTGAAGTCGCAGGGGGTAGCACTGAAGCTTTCTTT. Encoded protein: CASSEVAGGSTEAFF.

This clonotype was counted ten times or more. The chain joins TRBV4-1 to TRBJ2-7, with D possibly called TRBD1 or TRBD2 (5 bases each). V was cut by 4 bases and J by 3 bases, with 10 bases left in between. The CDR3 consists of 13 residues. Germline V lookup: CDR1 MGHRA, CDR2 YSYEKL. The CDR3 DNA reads TGCGCCAGCAGCCCGGGACCGTTCTACGAGCAGTACTTC. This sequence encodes CASSPGPFYEQYF.

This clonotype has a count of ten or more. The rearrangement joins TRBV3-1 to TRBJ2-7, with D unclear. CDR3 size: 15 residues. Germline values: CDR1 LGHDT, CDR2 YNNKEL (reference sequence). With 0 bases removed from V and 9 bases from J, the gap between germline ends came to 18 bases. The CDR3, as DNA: TGTGCCAGCAGCCAAGATTCAACACCCGGTATGGGGCAGTACTTC. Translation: CASSQDSTPGMGQYF.